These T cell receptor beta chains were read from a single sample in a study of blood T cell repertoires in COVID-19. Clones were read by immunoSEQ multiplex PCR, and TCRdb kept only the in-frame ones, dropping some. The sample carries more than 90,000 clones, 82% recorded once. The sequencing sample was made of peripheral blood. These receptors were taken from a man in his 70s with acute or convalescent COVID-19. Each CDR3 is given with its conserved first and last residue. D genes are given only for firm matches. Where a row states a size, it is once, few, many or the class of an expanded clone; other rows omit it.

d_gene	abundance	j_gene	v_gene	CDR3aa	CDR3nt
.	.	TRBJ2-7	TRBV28	CASRIQGYHEQYF	TGTGCCAGCAGAATTCAGGGGTACCACGAGCAGTACTTC
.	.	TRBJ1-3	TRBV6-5	CASSREGGAGNTIYF	TGTGCCAGCAGCCGCGAGGGGGGGGCGGGAAACACCATATATTTT
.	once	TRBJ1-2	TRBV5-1	CASSLAAGEGGYTF	TGCGCCAGCAGCTTGGCGGCAGGGGAGGGAGGCTACACCTTC
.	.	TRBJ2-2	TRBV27	CASSLYSGDGELFF	TGTGCCAGCAGTTTATACTCAGGGGACGGGGAGCTGTTTTTT
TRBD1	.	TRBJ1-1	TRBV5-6	CASSPDRGIEAFF	TGTGCCAGCAGCCCGGACAGGGGGATTGAAGCTTTCTTT
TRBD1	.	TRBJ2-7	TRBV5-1	CASSLQGASYEQYF	TGCGCCAGCAGCTTGCAGGGGGCCTCCTACGAGCAGTACTTC
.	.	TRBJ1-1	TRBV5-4	CASSWQSLVTEAFF	TGTGCCAGCAGCTGGCAGTCTCTAGTCACTGAAGCTTTCTTT
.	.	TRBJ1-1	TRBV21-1	CASSKALNQDSNTEAFF	TGTGCCAGCAGCAAAGCGCTGAATCAGGACTCGAACACTGAAGCTTTCTTT
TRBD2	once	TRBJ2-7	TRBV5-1	CASSSVKAGGDYEQYF	TGCGCCAGCAGCTCGGTGAAAGCGGGAGGGGACTACGAGCAGTACTTC
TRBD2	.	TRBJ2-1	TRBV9	CASSLTGTSGFNEQFF	TGTGCCAGCAGCCTCACCGGGACTAGCGGGTTCAATGAGCAGTTCTTC
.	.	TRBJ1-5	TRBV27	CASSLSSHGQGGPWGNQPQHF	TGTGCCAGCAGTTTATCTAGCCACGGACAAGGGGGACCCTGGGGCAATCAGCCCCAGCATTTT
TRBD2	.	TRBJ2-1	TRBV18	CASSPRRGSQGDEQFF	TGTGCCAGCTCACCACGGCGGGGGTCGCAAGGAGATGAGCAGTTCTTC
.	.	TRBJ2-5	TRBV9	CASSVGGVQETQYF	TGTGCCAGCAGCGTAGGAGGCGTCCAAGAGACCCAGTACTTC
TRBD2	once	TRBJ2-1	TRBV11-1	CASSPRLAGGYNEQFF	TGTGCCAGCAGCCCTAGACTAGCGGGAGGATACAATGAGCAGTTCTTC
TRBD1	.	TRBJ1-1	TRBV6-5	CASSTTVDREPFF	TGTGCCAGCAGTACCACAGTGGACAGGGAACCTTTCTTT
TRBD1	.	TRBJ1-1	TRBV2	CASSGRGQTEAFF	TGTGCCAGCAGTGGCAGGGGGCAAACTGAAGCTTTCTTT
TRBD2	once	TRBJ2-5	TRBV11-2	CASTHGLAGDETQYF	TGTGCCAGCACCCACGGACTAGCGGGAGACGAGACCCAGTACTTC
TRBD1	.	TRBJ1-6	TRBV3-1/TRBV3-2	CASSPGTGGSPLHF	TGTGCCAGCAGCCCCGGGACAGGGGGATCACCCCTCCACTTT
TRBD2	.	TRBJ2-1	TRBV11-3	CASSVRTSEYNEQFF	TGTGCCAGCAGCGTACGGACTAGCGAGTACAATGAGCAGTTCTTC
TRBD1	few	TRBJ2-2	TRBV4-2	CASSDRGQGTGELFF	TGTGCCAGCAGCGACAGGGGGCAAGGAACCGGGGAGCTGTTTTTT
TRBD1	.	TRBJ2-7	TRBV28	CATGGYEQYF	TGTGCGACAGGGGGCTACGAGCAGTACTTC
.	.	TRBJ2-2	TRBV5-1	CASSLVGMNTGELFF	TGCGCCAGCAGCTTGGTCGGGATGAACACCGGGGAGCTGTTTTTT
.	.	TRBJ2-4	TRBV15	CATSRDPVRQNIQYF	TGTGCCACCAGCAGAGATCCGGTCCGCCAAAACATTCAGTACTTC
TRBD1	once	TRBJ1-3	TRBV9	CASSPTPLTGWLNTIYF	TGTGCCAGCAGCCCTACTCCCCTGACAGGGTGGTTAAACACCATATATTTT
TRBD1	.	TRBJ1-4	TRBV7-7	CASSPGTGGEKLFF	TGTGCTAGCAGCCCAGGGACAGGGGGGGAAAAACTGTTTTTT
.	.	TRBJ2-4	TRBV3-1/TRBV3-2	CASSEGGRLAKNIQYF	TGTGCCAGCAGCGAAGGTGGGCGTCTAGCCAAAAACATTCAGTACTTC
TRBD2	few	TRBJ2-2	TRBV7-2	CASSLAVAGARGTGELFF	TGTGCCAGCAGCTTAGCGGTAGCGGGGGCTCGGGGCACCGGGGAGCTGTTTTTT
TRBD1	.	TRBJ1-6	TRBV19	CASSTDRGPGSPLHF	TGTGCCAGTAGTACTGACAGGGGGCCTGGTTCACCCCTCCACTTT
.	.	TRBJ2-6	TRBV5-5	CASSLAPGSSGANVLTF	TGTGCCAGCAGCTTGGCGCCCGGGAGCTCTGGGGCCAACGTCCTGACTTTC
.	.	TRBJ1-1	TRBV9	CASSVEASTEAFF	TGTGCCAGCAGCGTAGAAGCTTCCACTGAAGCTTTCTTT
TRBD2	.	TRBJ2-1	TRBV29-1	CSVEDRGVNNEQFF	TGCAGCGTTGAAGATCGGGGGGTGAACAATGAGCAGTTCTTC
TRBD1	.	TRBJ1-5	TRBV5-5	CASSLGGGQGGNQPQHF	TGTGCCAGCAGCTTGGGCGGGGGACAGGGAGGCAATCAGCCCCAGCATTTT
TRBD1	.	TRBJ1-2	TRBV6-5	CASSYSGTGSNGYTF	TGTGCCAGCAGTTACTCCGGGACAGGGAGTAATGGCTACACCTTC
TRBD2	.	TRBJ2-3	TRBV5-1	CASSFGTSGTDTQYF	TGCGCCAGCAGCTTTGGTACTAGCGGGACAGATACGCAGTATTTT
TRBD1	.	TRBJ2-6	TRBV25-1	CASSESGTGTSGANVLTF	TGTGCCAGCAGTGAATCCGGGACAGGGACCTCTGGGGCCAACGTCCTGACTTTC
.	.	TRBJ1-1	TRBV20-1	CSASRGTEAFF	TGCAGTGCTAGTAGGGGAACTGAAGCTTTCTTT
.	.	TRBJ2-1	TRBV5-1	CASSELAGKASEQFF	TGCGCCAGCTCCGAGTTGGCAGGGAAGGCCAGTGAGCAGTTCTTC
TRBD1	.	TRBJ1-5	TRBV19	CASSLRTGTDQPQHF	TGTGCCAGTAGTCTTCGGACAGGGACGGATCAGCCCCAGCATTTT
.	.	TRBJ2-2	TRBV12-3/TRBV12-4	CASSLVRAGELFF	TGTGCCAGCAGTTTGGTCCGGGCCGGGGAGCTGTTTTTT
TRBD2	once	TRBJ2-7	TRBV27	CASSSPSGRSYEQYF	TGTGCCAGCAGTTCCCCTAGCGGGAGATCCTACGAGCAGTACTTC
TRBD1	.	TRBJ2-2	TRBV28	CASSRDRPNTGELFF	TGTGCCAGCAGTCGGGACAGGCCGAACACCGGGGAGCTGTTTTTT
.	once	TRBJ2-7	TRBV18	CASSPFATAEQYF	TGTGCCAGCTCACCGTTTGCGACTGCCGAGCAGTACTTC
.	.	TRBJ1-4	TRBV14	CASSRFGGPTNEKLFF	TGTGCCAGCAGCCGCTTCGGAGGGCCAACTAATGAAAAACTGTTTTTT
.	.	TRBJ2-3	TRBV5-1	CASSLGGRVTDTQYF	TGCGCCAGCAGCTTGGGGGGCAGAGTCACAGATACGCAGTATTTT
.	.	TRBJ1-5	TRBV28	CASLRGGADNQPQHF	TGTGCCAGCTTGCGTGGGGGGGCGGACAATCAGCCCCAGCATTTT
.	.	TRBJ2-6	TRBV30	CAWSRTGGANVLTF	TGTGCCTGGTCTAGGACTGGTGGGGCCAACGTCCTGACTTTC
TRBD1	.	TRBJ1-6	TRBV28	CASRNDRQGVSSYNSPLHF	TGTGCCAGCAGAAATGACCGACAGGGGGTTAGCTCCTATAATTCACCCCTCCACTTT
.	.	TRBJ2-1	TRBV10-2	CASSHRAVSYNEQFF	TGCGCCAGCAGTCACAGGGCTGTCTCCTACAATGAGCAGTTCTTC
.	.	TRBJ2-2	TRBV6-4	CASSPQADTGELFF	TGTGCCAGCAGCCCCCAGGCCGACACCGGGGAGCTGTTTTTT
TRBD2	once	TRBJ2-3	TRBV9	CASSAAGSGGTDTQYF	TGTGCCAGCAGCGCCGCAGGGAGCGGGGGCACAGATACGCAGTATTTT
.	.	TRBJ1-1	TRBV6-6	CASRDTGRGNTEAFF	TGTGCCAGCAGGGATACAGGCAGGGGGAACACTGAAGCTTTCTTT
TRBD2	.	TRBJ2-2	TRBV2	CASRASGTNTGELFF	TGTGCCAGCAGGGCTAGCGGAACGAACACCGGGGAGCTGTTTTTT
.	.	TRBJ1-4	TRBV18	CASSPQAGESEKLFF	TGTGCCAGCTCACCACAGGCAGGGGAGTCTGAAAAACTGTTTTTT
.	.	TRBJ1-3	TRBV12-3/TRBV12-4	CANHNGLGNTIYF	TGTGCCAACCATAACGGGTTGGGAAACACCATATATTTT
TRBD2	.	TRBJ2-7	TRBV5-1	CASSLGTSGFYEQYF	TGCGCCAGCAGCTTGGGAACTAGCGGCTTTTACGAGCAGTACTTC